These 16 T cell receptor beta chains were all obtained from the same sample, sequenced in a study of T cell responses to AZD1222 COVID-19 vaccine. Produced via immunoSEQ multiplex PCR; TCRdb's table is partial and in-frame only. The table includes 80,000 or so clones, approximately 80% detected once. This specimen was peripheral blood, taken 28 days after the second dose of the MenACWY control vaccine. These receptors originate from an adult who received the MenACWY meningococcal vaccine as a control.

The rearrangement joins TRBV18 to TRBJ1-5, with D possibly TRBD1 on 5 matching bases. The germline gives CDR1 KGHSH, CDR2 LQKENI. Trimming took off 6 bases at V and 8 bases at J, with 20 bases between the two ends. The CDR3 totals 15 residues. The CDR3 sequence: CASSQGGGPIKPQHF. Written as DNA, the CDR3 is TGTGCCAGCTCTCAGGGTGGAGGGCCTATCAAGCCCCAGCATTTT.

The chain carries TRBV6-5 and TRBJ1-5, with TRBD1 identical over 12 bases. J gave up 6 bases and V 4 bases, and 4 bases lay outside the gene matches. CDR1 MNHEY and CDR2 SVGAGI come from the germline V gene. The CDR3 extends over 15 amino acids. The CDR3 loop reads CASSWGQGAGQPQHF. The CDR3 DNA reads as TGTGCCAGCAGTTGGGGACAGGGGGCAGGTCAGCCCCAGCATTTT.

This sequence joins TRBV3-1 (or the pseudogene TRBV3-2) and TRBJ2-2; D might be TRBD1 or TRBD2, each matching 5 bases. Looked up from germline, CDR1 is LGHDT and CDR2 is YNNKEL (reference sequence). The CDR3 totals 14 residues. V lost 4 bases, J lost 6 bases, and 12 bases lay in between. CDR3 sequence (DNA): TGTGCCAGCAGCCCCCTCAGAGGGGCCGGGGAGCTGTTTTTT. Amino acids: CASSPLRGAGELFF.

The chain links TRBV9 to TRBJ2-2; 12 positions match TRBD2. The CDR3 is made up of 17 amino acids. J was trimmed by 4 bases and V by 7 bases; bases with no gene match: 11. Germline-derived CDR1 and CDR2 are SGDLS and YYNGEE. The chain's CDR3 is CASARLAGDSTTGELFF. The CDR3 coding sequence is TGTGCCAGCGCTAGACTAGCGGGGGACTCGACCACCGGGGAGCTGTTTTTT.

The rearrangement links TRBV4-1 to TRBJ2-7; D remains ambiguous. Trimming cost V 1 base and J 6 bases, with 16 bases left between them. The CDR3 sequence is 15 residues long. Germline values: CDR1 MGHRA, CDR2 YSYEKL. The CDR3 loop is CASSQVVALGSEQYF. The CDR3 DNA reads as TGCGCCAGCAGCCAAGTAGTGGCCCTAGGGTCCGAGCAGTACTTC.

This clone was detected only once. The V and J genes are TRBV5-6 and TRBJ1-5, with a possible D match to TRBD1 (5 bases). The germline V and J ends were trimmed by 1 base and 2 bases, with 7 bases remaining between them. The CDR3 covers 14 residues. Germline CDR1 is SGHDT and CDR2 is YYEEEE. The CDR3 here is CASSLRRGNQPQHF. DNA of the CDR3: TGTGCCAGCAGCTTGCGCAGGGGCAATCAGCCCCAGCATTTT.

This clone has more than one count but fewer than ten. In DNA form, the CDR3 reads TGTGCCAGCAGCTTGCAATCTGGGTCCTACAATGAGCAGTTCTTC. Amino acids: CASSLQSGSYNEQFF. The chain recombines TRBV5-8 with TRBJ2-1; D is uncertain. The CDR3 runs to 15 residues. The V gene lost 1 base and the J gene lost 1 base, with 9 bases spanning the gap. Germline V CDR1 and CDR2: SGHTS, YDEGEE.

V usage is TRBV5-4 and J usage is TRBJ1-1; TRBD1 might be the D (5 bases). V was pared by 4 bases and J by 4 bases, with 14 bases between. CDR3 length: 14 amino acids. The germline gives CDR1 SGHNT, CDR2 YYREEE (reference sequence). The CDR3 nucleotides read TGTGCCAGCAGCCGCGGGGAGGGGAGCACTGAAGCTTTCTTT. Its protein is CASSRGEGSTEAFF.

The chain joins TRBV7-2 to TRBJ2-1; the D is unclear. The germline CDR1 and CDR2 sequences are SGHTA and FQGNSA. This CDR3 is built from 15 residues. Trimming shortened V by 0 bases and J by 9 bases, and 15 bases separated the two germline ends. CDR3: CASSLALPILGEQFF. DNA for the CDR3: TGTGCCAGCAGCTTAGCGCTACCCATTTTAGGTGAGCAGTTCTTC.

This chain uses TRBV10-3 with TRBJ2-1, with 7 bases aligning to TRBD2. The CDR3 runs 13 residues. CDR1 ENHRY and CDR2 SYGVKD come from the germline V gene. The V segment lost 8 bases and the J segment 5 bases; nucleotides outside the gene matches: 6. In DNA form, the CDR3 reads TGTGCCATCTCGGGAGGAGTTAACAATGAGCAGTTCTTC. Amino acids: CAISGGVNNEQFF.

V and J are TRBV2 and TRBJ2-3; the D gene is possibly TRBD2 (5 bases). Germline V gives CDR1 SNHLY, CDR2 FYNNEI. The CDR3 sequence is 12 residues long. Trimming cost V 6 bases and J 11 bases, with 15 bases left between them. CDR3 bases: TGTGCCAGCAGAGGACTCTTAGTCCAGCAGTATTTT. It translates to CASRGLLVQQYF.

This CDR3 reads CASSLSYLYGYTF. CDR3 coding DNA: TGTGCCAGCAGTTTATCCTATCTCTATGGCTACACCTTC. This chain uses TRBV28 with TRBJ1-2; D ambiguous. Germline-derived CDR1 and CDR2 are MDHEN and SYDVKM. Deletions cut 1 base from V and 4 bases from J, with 7 bases between. The CDR3 runs to 13 residues.

This clone was picked up a small number of times. This chain joins TRBV29-1 and TRBJ1-2; 7 bases agree with TRBD1. V dropped 4 bases and J dropped 3; count of bases not matched to a gene: 5. The CDR3 contains 13 residues. Germline V lookup: CDR1 SQVTM, CDR2 ANQGSEA. Written as DNA, the CDR3 is TGCAGCGTTGCTGACAGGGAAGACTATGGCTACACCTTC. Its protein product is CSVADREDYGYTF.

J is TRBJ2-7 and V is TRBV4-2, with 12 bases identical to TRBD2. V was pared by 1 base and J by 2 bases, with 0 bases of the junction left unmatched. The CDR3 sequence is 15 residues long. Germline-derived CDR1 and CDR2 are LGHNA and YNFKEQ. For the CDR3, the DNA is TGTGCCAGCAGCCAAGGGACTAGCGGGACCTACGAGCAGTACTTC. Its protein is CASSQGTSGTYEQYF.

The chain carries TRBV9 and TRBJ1-6; D is undetermined. V was pared by 0 bases and J by 7 bases, with 11 bases between. CDR3 length: 15 residues. Germline V CDR1 and CDR2: SGDLS, YYNGEE. Here the CDR3 DNA reads TGTGCCAGCAGCGTAGATGGTAGGGCGAATTCACCCCTCCACTTT. Encoded protein: CASSVDGRANSPLHF.

This clone was counted a few times. The rearrangement uses TRBV30 and TRBJ2-5, with 9 nucleotides matching TRBD1. The CDR3 contains 12 residues. J was trimmed by 5 bases and V by 3 bases; bases with no gene match: 1. The germline CDR1 and CDR2 sequences are GTSNPN and SVGIG (reference sequence). The CDR3 region has the DNA TGTGCCTGGAGGACAGGGGGTGAGACCCAGTACTTC. Translating it yields CAWRTGGETQYF.